This T cell receptor beta chain was sequenced during a study of blood T cell repertoires in COVID-19. There are 13 residues in the CDR3. The V end lost 4 bases, the J end lost 2 bases, and 10 bases lay between the germline ends. Per the germline V gene, CDR1 is SGHNT and CDR2 is YYREEE (reference sequence). This table comes from immunoSEQ multiplex PCR, and its TCRdb copy is limited to in-frame clones, with some not included. The repertoire has 200,000 to 250,000 clones, around nine tenths of them found once; the top ten carry less than 14%. The sequenced sample was PBMCs or T cells enriched from blood (not recorded which). V gene TRBV5-4 combines with J gene TRBJ2-7, with D possibly TRBD1 on 5 matching bases. This sequence was found in a man between 25 and 39 years old who had recovered from COVID-19. CDR3: CASSTDNPYEQYF. The DNA of the CDR3 is TGTGCCAGCAGCACGGACAACCCCTACGAGCAGTACTTC.